This T cell receptor beta chain was captured by sequencing in a study of T-cell memory formation after mild COVID-19. Study background: Most TCR clusters belonged to a single donor.

TCRdb reprocessed the 5' RACE reads with MiXCR, giving one entry per CDR3 protein. The data show fewer than 650,000 distinct CDR3 sequences, less than 25% seen once. This CDR3 is built from 17 residues. V shed 5 bases and J 5 bases; nucleotides not matched to a gene: 14. Germline values: CDR1 SGHAT, CDR2 FQNNGV. Study-wide results and caveats: Proof of SARS-CoV-2 specificity was absent for the second-wave clones that crested on day 37.

As regards this clonotype: What it binds is not known.

This chain joins TRBV11-2 and TRBJ2-1; 8 positions agree with TRBD2. Sequenced material: PBMCs or a T cell subset sorted from them (not recorded which). This clonotype was obtained from an adult woman who had mild COVID-19 (a few samples of this study predate the infection). Cell type and time point are not known. The CDR3 bases are TGTGCCAGCAGCCCAAGCGGGAGCTACCTTTACCACAATGAGCAGTTCTTC. Protein product: CASSPSGSYLYHNEQFF.